The sequence of this T cell receptor beta chain was determined in a study of control samples from healthy donors and cancer patients. The protocol was immunoSEQ multiplex PCR, while the TCRdb copy is restricted to in-frame clones and leaves out a portion. The sample includes 200,000 to 250,000 clones, about 93% seen only once; the top ten take over 1.2%. The ends were cut back, 2 bases at V and 0 bases at J, with 8 bases in the middle. The CDR3 covers 15 residues. Germline CDR1 reads MNHEY; CDR2 reads SVGAGI. Sequencing was performed on blood. J is TRBJ1-5 and V is TRBV6-5; D not resolved. The sequence came from a man in his fifties or sixties in good health. The CDR3 spells CASSYGRYSNQPQHF. The DNA for the CDR3 is TGTGCCAGCAGTTACGGCAGGTATAGCAATCAGCCCCAGCATTTT.